This T cell receptor (beta chain) was sequenced during a study of regulatory T cells in long-lasting Graves disease. Study-wide background: The antithyroid drugs taken by newly diagnosed Graves' patients had been used for under 3 months.

A word on this clonotype: Its antigen is not known.

Building of the TCR beta libraries involved iRepertoire HTBI primers and Arm-PCR of CDR3 regions. TCRdb re-called the multiplex PCR reads through MiXCR, storing one row per CDR3 protein. This table holds roughly 410,000 distinct CDR3 sequences, over 12% found once. Time point meaning: newly diagnosed GD, antithyroid drugs for less than 3 months. There was RNA extracted from PBMCs, and the TCR library was made from it. Trimming took 5 bases from V and 5 from J; bases not matched to a gene: 4. Germline-derived CDR1 and CDR2 are SGHRS and YFSETQ. The length of the CDR3 is 12 residues. Study-level findings and limits: Owing to a sample size that was small, accuracy may have been reduced. TRBV28, TRBJ1-2 and TRBJ2-5 were favored in persistent disease.

This sample also belongs to another study, concerning T cells in Graves' hyperthyroidism and ophthalmopathy. That publication notes: Ophthalmopathy, which appeared later, was predicted by the model a median about 6 months before onset.

This sequence originates from a woman aged 40 to 49 with Graves disease. Sequences were derived from peripheral blood mononuclear cells (PBMCs), sampled at new diagnosis, from a patient treated with antithyroid drugs. This sequence joins TRBV5-1 and TRBJ2-7, with 7 bases aligning to TRBD1. The CDR3 DNA follows: TGCGCCAGCAGTAGACAGGGCAACGAGCAGTACTTC. It yields the protein CASSRQGNEQYF.